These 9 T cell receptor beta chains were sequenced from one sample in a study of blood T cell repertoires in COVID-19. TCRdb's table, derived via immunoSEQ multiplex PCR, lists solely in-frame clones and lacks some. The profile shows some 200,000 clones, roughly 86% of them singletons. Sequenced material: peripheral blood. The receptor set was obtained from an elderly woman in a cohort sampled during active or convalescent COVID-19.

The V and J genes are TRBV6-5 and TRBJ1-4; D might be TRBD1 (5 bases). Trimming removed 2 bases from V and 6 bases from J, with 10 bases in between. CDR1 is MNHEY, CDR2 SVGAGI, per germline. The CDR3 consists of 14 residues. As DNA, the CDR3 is TGTGCCAGCAGTTACGTCCAGGGCGATGAAAAACTGTTTTTT. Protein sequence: CASSYVQGDEKLFF.

CDR3 bases: TGTGCCAGCTCATCCCATAGCGGTGAAAGGGCCTACAATGAGCAGTTCTTC. As protein: CASSSHSGERAYNEQFF. This sequence joins TRBV5-4 and TRBJ2-1; D might be TRBD2 (6 bases). The germline V gene has CDR1 SGHNT and CDR2 YYREEE (reference sequence). The CDR3 runs to 17 residues. The V gene lost 7 bases and the J gene lost 2 bases, with 22 bases spanning the gap. Full variable domain (missing parts from reference TRBV5-4 and TRBJ2-1): ETGVTQSPTHLIKTRGQQVTLRCSSQSGHNTVSWYQQALGQGPQFIFQYYREEENGRGNFPPRFSGLQFPNYSSELNVNALELDDSALYLCASSSHSGERAYNEQFFGPGTRLTVL.

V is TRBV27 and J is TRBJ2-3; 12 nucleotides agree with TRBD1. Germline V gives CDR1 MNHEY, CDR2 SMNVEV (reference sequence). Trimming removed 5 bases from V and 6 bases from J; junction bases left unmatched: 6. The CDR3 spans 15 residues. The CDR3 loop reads CASSQWDRGRDTQYF. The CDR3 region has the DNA TGTGCCAGCAGTCAATGGGACAGGGGGCGGGATACGCAGTATTTT.

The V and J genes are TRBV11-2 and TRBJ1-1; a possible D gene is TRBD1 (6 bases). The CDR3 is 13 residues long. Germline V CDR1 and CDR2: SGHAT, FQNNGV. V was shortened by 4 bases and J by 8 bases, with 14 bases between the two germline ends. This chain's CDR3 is CASSSRLQGEAFF. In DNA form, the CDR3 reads TGTGCCAGCAGCTCGAGACTCCAGGGGGAAGCTTTCTTT.

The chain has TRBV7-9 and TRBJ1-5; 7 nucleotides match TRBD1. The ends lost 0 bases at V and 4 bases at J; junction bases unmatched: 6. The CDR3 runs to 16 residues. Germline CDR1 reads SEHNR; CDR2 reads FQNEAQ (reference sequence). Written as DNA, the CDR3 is TGTGCCAGCAGCTTAGCCGACAGGGAGGTGAATCAGCCCCAGCATTTT. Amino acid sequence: CASSLADREVNQPQHF.

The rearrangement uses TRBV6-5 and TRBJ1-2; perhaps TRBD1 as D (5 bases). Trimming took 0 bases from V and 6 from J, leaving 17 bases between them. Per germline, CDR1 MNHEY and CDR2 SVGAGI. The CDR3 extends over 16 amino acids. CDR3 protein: CASSYSKTGGVNGYTF. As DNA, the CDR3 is TGTGCCAGCAGTTACTCGAAAACAGGCGGGGTTAATGGCTACACCTTC.

CDR3 in amino acids: CASRPGIRDGYTF. The CDR3 region has the DNA TGTGCCAGCAGGCCAGGGATTCGGGATGGCTACACCTTC. This sequence joins TRBV27 and TRBJ1-2; tentatively, D is TRBD1 (5 bases). Trimming shortened V by 6 bases and J by 6 bases, and 14 bases separated the two germline ends. Germline V gives CDR1 MNHEY, CDR2 SMNVEV (reference sequence). The CDR3 runs 13 residues.

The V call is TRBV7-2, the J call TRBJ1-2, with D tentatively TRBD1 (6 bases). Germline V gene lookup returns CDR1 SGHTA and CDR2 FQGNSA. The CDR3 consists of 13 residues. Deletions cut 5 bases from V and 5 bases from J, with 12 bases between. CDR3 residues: CASSPADRYGYTF. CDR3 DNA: TGTGCCAGCAGCCCAGCGGACAGATATGGCTACACCTTC.

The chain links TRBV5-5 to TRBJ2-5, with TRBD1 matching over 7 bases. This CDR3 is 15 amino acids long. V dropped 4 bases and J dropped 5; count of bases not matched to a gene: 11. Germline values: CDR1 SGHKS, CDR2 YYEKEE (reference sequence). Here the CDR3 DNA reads TGTGCCAGCAGCCGAGGACAGGCCCTAGGTGAGACCCAGTACTTC. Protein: CASSRGQALGETQYF.